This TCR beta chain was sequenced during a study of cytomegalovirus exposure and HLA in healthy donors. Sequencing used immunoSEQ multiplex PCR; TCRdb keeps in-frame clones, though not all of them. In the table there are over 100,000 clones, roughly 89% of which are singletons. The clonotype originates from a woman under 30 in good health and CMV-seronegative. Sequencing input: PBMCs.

Here the CDR3 reads CASSQELGQSYEQYF. CDR3 nucleotide sequence: TGCGCCAGCAGCCAAGAGTTGGGACAGTCCTACGAGCAGTACTTC. The genes are TRBV4-1 and TRBJ2-7, with 7 nucleotides matching TRBD1. The CDR3 is 15 residues long. The germline V gene encodes CDR1 MGHRA and CDR2 YSYEKL. The V and J ends lost 0 bases and 1 base, in that order; junction bases with no gene match: 3.